This TCR beta chain was profiled in a study of patients and donors after allogeneic stem cell transplantation. From the RT-PCR reads, TCRdb called clonotypes with MiXCR, one entry per CDR3 protein. This sample carries under 30,000 distinct CDR3 sequences, more than 8% of them seen once, and the ten largest clones take around 50%. This clonotype came up many times. The CDR3 is 16 amino acids. V lost 6 bases and J lost 5; bases outside the gene matches: 13. The sequenced sample consisted of blood, either unsorted or a sorted T cell fraction (not recorded which). The receptor was derived from a human donor who was either an allogeneic HSCT recipient or a stem cell or donor lymphocyte infusion donor (not recorded which). It is not recorded whose cells these are; they may come from a transplant donor. V is TRBV12-3 or TRBV12-4 and J is TRBJ2-7, with 10 bases fitting TRBD1. CDR3 coding DNA: TGTGCCAGCAGCCCACACCCAGGGACAGGGGACCACGAGCAGTACTTC. Encoded protein: CASSPHPGTGDHEQYF.